This TCR beta chain was observed in a study of CD8+ T cells in alopecia areata (dated by TCRdb to 2016 to 2019). Regarding the study in general: Treated patients were enrolled in an open-label pilot trial of oral tofacitinib, 5 to 10 mg twice daily, for moderate-to-severe alopecia areata. Tofacitinib was administered for 6 to 18 months, and 6 months of follow-up off drug were then conducted to assess delayed response and recurrence. Disease severity in treated patients was measured with the SALT score, which quantifies the percentage of affected scalp surface area. In both human patients and the C3H/HeJ mouse model, the study applied high-throughput TCRbeta sequencing to look at T cell clonal expansion in alopecia areata. Scalp tissue and sorted CD4+ and CD8+ peripheral blood T cells from patchy and totalis/universalis alopecia areata patients and from healthy controls were covered by human TCRbeta sequencing. Patients on tofacitinib were biopsied at baseline and after 4 and 24 weeks of treatment, and several of the patients also had a later scalp biopsy. Scalp clonality was compared across normal scalp (n=4), patchy alopecia areata scalp (n=8), and alopecia totalis/universalis scalp (n=8). RNA was extracted with the PAXgene miRNA kit for fixed scalp, the miRNeasy kit for PBMCs, and the RNeasy kit for mouse skin. Amplification of TCRbeta CDR3 regions was done by immunoSEQ multiplex PCR using 35 Vbeta forward primers and 13 Jbeta reverse primers.

Comment on this clone: Its antigen is not yet known. No base quality information exists; no much larger clone differs at one position.

Findings and caveats that apply to the study as a whole: Tofacitinib significantly decreased scalp clonality and the number of expanded CD8+ clones among the top 100 scalp clones. The treated cohort was small, with a single nonresponder, so links between baseline CD8+ expansion and response need larger studies. Lesional scalp, especially in alopecia totalis/universalis, showed higher clonality and more expanded CD8+ clones than normal scalp, suggesting antigenic drive. Compared with mice, TCR sequences shared between patients were less clear, possibly partly because of HLA diversity across the patient population. Many expanded lesional clones persisted in scalp and blood during tofacitinib treatment, which may partly explain relapse after stopping treatment. Scalp TCR repertoire analysis is complicated because resident alphabeta T cells in normal human skin are also sequenced, whereas mouse skin is dominated by gammadelta T cells.

The library was prepared using the immunoSEQ multiplex PCR assay. RNA was extracted from all samples and reverse transcribed into cDNA as template for TCR sequencing. SuperScript III was used for first-strand cDNA synthesis, primed with a 2:1 mix of oligo-dT and random hexamers. A synthetic immune receptor repertoire was used to measure amplification bias, and any remaining bias was corrected computationally. In the paper's pipeline: After raw reads were preprocessed to remove errors, the CDR3 was defined following IMGT conventions as running from the conserved cysteine to phenylalanine. Clonality was computed by normalizing Shannon entropy by log2 of the number of productive unique TCRs and subtracting the result from 1. CD4 or CD8 identity of scalp clones was inferred by cross-referencing scalp TCRbeta sequences with sorted blood CD4 and CD8 repertoires. TCRdb re-hosts the immuneACCESS table, in-frame sequences only. Its copies lack some clones; in the studies checked, an unresolved V gene accounts for under half of them, and the cause for the rest is not known. The V and J calls and clone size were taken over from that table, and D and trimming were inferred from the DNA. The sample contains about 270,000 clones, about 62% of them found a single time. More than 0.85% of the sample belongs to the ten largest clones.

The CDR3, from cysteine to phenylalanine, totals 14 residues. Just CDR3 DNA is preserved here, 42 bases in frame from base 1. Trimming accounts for 7 bases at V and 1 base at J, while the number of junction bases matched to no gene is 6. The germline V gene encodes CDR1 SNHLY and CDR2 FYNNEI. The treatment or condition label, read with the paper, signifies: oral pan-JAK inhibitor, 5-10 mg twice daily. From alopecia areata patients, peripheral blood was collected along with lesional scalp punch biopsies. After PBMCs were isolated by density centrifugation and stained for CD3, CD4 and CD8, a FACSAria was used to sort CD4+ and CD8+ T cells.

The sequence came from a human donor with alopecia areata. Sequenced material: CD4+ T cells sorted from blood, taken at roughly week 52, from a patient treated with tofacitinib. The chain links TRBV2 with TRBJ2-5, with 7 central nucleotides matching TRBD1. The bases are TGTGCCAGCACCCAGGGACAGACCCAAGAGACCCAGTACTTC. Its translation is CASTQGQTQETQYF.